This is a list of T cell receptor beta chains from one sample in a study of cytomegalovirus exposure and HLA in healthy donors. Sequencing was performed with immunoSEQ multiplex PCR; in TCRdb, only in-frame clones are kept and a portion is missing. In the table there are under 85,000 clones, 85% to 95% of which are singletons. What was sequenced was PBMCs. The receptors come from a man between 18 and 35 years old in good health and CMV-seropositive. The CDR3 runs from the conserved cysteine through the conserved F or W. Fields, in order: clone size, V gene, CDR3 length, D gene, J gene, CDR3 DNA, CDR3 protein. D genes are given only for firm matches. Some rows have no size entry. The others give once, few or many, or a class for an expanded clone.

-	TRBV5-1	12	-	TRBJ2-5	TGCGCCAGCAGCTTACAGGAGGAGACCCAGTACTTC	CASSLQEETQYF
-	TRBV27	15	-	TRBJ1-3	TGTGCCAGCGCCGTGCGGGGGGCGCGTGGAAACACCATATATTTT	CASAVRGARGNTIYF
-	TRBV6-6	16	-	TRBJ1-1	TGTGCCAGCAGGGCTGCGTTAAGGGGCCAGAACACTGAAGCTTTCTTT	CASRAALRGQNTEAFF
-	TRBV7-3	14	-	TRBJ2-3	TGTGCCAGCAGCCCACTAGCTAGCACAGATACGCAGTATTTT	CASSPLASTDTQYF
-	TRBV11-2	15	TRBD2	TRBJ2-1	TGTGCCAGCAGCTTTACTGCGGGAGGGCCCAATGAGCAGTTCTTC	CASSFTAGGPNEQFF
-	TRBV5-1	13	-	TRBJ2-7	TGCGCCAGCAGCTTGGCCTCGGTAGACGAGCAGTACTTC	CASSLASVDEQYF
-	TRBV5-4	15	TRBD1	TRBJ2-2	TGTGCCAGCAGCTGGGGACAGGGGTACACCGGGGAGCTGTTTTTT	CASSWGQGYTGELFF
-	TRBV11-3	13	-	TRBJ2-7	TGTGCCAGCAGCACAGGGCCCTTCTACGAGCAGTACTTC	CASSTGPFYEQYF
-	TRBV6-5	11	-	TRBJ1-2	TGTGCCAGCGTCTTTGGAGGTGGCTACACCTTC	CASVFGGGYTF
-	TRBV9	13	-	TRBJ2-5	TGTGCCAGCAGCGTAGAATCCAGTCAGACCCAGTACTTC	CASSVESSQTQYF
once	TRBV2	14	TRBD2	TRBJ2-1	TGTGCCAGCAGGGTACTAGCGGTTTACAATGAGCAGTTCTTC	CASRVLAVYNEQFF